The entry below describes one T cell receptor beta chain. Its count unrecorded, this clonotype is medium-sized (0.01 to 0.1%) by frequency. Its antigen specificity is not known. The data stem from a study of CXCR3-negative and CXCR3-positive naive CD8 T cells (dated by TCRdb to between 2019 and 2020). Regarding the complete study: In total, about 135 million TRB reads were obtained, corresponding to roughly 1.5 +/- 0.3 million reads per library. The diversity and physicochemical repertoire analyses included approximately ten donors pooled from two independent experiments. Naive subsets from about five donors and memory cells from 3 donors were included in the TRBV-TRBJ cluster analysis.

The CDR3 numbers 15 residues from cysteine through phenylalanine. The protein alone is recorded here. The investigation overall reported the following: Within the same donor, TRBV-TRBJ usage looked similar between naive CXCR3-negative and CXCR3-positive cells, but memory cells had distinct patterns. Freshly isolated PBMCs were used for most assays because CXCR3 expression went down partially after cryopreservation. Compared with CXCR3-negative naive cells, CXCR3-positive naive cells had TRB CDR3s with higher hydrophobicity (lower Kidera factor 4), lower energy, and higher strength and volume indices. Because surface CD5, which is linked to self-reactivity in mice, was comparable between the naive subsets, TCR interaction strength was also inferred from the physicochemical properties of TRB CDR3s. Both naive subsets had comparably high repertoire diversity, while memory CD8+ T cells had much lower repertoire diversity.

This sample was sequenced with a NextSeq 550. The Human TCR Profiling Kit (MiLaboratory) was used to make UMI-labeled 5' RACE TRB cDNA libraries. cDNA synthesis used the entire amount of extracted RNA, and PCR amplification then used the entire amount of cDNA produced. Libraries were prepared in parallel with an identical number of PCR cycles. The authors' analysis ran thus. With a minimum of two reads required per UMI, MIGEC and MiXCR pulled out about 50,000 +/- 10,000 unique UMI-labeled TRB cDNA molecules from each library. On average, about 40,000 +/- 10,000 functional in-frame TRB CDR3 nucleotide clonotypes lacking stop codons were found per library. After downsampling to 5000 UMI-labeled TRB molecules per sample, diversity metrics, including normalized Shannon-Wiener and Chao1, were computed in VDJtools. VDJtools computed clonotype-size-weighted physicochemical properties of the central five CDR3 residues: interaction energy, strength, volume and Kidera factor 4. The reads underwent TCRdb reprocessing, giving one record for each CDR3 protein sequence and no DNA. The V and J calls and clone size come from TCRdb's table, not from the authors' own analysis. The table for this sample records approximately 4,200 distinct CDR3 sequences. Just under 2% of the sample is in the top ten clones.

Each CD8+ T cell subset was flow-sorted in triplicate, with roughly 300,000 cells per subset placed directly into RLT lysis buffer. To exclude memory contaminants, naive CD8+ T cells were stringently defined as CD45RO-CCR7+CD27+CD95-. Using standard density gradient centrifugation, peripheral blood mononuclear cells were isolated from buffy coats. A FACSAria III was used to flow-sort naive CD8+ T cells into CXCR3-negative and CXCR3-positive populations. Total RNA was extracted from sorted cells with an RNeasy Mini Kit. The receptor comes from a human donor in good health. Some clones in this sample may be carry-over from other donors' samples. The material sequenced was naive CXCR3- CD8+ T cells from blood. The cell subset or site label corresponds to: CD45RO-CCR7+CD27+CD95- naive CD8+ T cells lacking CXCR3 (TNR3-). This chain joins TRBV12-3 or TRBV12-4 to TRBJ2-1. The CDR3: CASSLGSGLNNEQFF.